The present T cell receptor (beta chain) was sequenced within a study of cytomegalovirus exposure and HLA in healthy donors. Across the study: Earlier findings included 100 million to 130 million unique TCR beta sequences obtained from around 180 million T cells.

Germline loops: CDR1 MGHRA, CDR2 YSYEKL. This CDR3 spans 15 amino acids. V was clipped by 4 bases and J by 4 bases, with 13 bases between them. Amplification used 60 Vbeta primers and 13 Jbeta primers. Repertoires were generated with immunoSEQ multiplex PCR, while TCRdb's copy carries only in-frame clones and drops some. Here the sample spans about 97,000 clones, 65% to 85% being singletons. About this clone itself: No antigen is known for it.

Study results and caveats: The classifier reportedly diagnosed cytomegalovirus status with high sensitivity and specificity.

The rearrangement joins TRBV4-1 to TRBJ2-2, with D perhaps TRBD1 (6 bases). This clonotype originated in a man in his forties or fifties in good health and CMV-seronegative. The sample was PBMCs. The CDR3: CASSPRQAFTGELFF. For the CDR3, the DNA is TGCGCCAGCAGCCCCCGACAGGCCTTCACCGGGGAGCTGTTTTTT.